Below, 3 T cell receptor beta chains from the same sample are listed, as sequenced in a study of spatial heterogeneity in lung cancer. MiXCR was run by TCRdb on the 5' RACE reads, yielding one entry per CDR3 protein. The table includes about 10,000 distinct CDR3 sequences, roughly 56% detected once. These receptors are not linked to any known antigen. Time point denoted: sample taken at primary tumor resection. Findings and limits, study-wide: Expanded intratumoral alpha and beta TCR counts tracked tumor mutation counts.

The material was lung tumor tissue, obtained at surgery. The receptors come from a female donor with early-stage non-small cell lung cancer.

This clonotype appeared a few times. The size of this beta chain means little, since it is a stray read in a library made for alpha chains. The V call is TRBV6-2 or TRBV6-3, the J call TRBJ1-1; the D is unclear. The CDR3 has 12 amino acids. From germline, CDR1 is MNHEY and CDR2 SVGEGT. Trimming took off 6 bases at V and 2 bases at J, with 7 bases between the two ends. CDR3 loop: CASRDGNTEAFF. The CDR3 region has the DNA TGTGCCAGCAGGGACGGTAACACTGAAGCTTTCTTT.

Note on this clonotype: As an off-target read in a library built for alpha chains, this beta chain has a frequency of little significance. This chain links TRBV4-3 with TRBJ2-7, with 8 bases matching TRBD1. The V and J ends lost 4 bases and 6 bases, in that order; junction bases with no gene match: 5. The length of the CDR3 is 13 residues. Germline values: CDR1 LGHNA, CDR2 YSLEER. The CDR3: CASSLRQGSEQYF. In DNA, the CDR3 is TGCGCCAGCAGCCTTCGACAGGGGAGCGAGCAGTACTTC.

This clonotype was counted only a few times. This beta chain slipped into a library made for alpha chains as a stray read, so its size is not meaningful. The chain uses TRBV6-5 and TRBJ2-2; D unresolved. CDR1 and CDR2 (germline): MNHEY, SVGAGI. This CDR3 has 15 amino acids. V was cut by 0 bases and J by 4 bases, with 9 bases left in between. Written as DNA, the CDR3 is TGTGCCAGCAGTTACTCGGCGTTGGGCACCGGGGAGCTGTTTTTT. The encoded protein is CASSYSALGTGELFF.